This is a list of T cell receptor beta chains from one sample in a study of beta chain features in type 1 diabetes. Profiled with immunoSEQ multiplex PCR; TCRdb holds only in-frame clones, not every one. The sample consists of 160,000 or so clones, 8.5% to 10% of them appearing once. Specimen: central memory CD4+ T cells from blood. These receptor sequences come from a woman aged 25-40 years with type 1 diabetes. The CDR3 runs from the conserved cysteine through the conserved F or W. The D gene is left open where the match is weak. Only some rows state a clone size, as once, few, many or a class for expanded clones.

d_call: -; j_call: TRBJ2-7; clone_size: -; v_call: TRBV5-1; cdr3_aa: CASSLAGQGLDEQYF; cdr3_nt: TGCGCCAGCAGCTTGGCCGGGCAGGGGCTCGACGAGCAGTACTTC
d_call: -; j_call: TRBJ2-1; clone_size: -; v_call: TRBV4-2; cdr3_aa: CASSPTETGTEQFF; cdr3_nt: TGTGCCAGCAGCCCTACTGAAACAGGGACTGAGCAGTTCTTC
d_call: -; j_call: TRBJ2-5; clone_size: -; v_call: TRBV14; cdr3_aa: CASSQGTNQETQYF; cdr3_nt: TGTGCCAGCAGCCAAGGGACAAACCAAGAGACCCAGTACTTC
d_call: TRBD1; j_call: TRBJ2-1; clone_size: -; v_call: TRBV7-6; cdr3_aa: CASSKGQADYNEQFF; cdr3_nt: TGTGCCAGCAGCAAAGGACAGGCCGACTACAATGAGCAGTTCTTC
d_call: TRBD1; j_call: TRBJ2-5; clone_size: few; v_call: TRBV5-4; cdr3_aa: CASSLVPTGGKTQYF; cdr3_nt: TGTGCCAGCAGCCTGGTCCCTACAGGGGGAAAGACCCAGTACTTC
d_call: -; j_call: TRBJ2-3; clone_size: -; v_call: TRBV12-5; cdr3_aa: CASGPQYPDTQYF; cdr3_nt: TGTGCTAGTGGCCCACAGTACCCAGATACGCAGTATTTT
d_call: TRBD1; j_call: TRBJ2-3; clone_size: -; v_call: TRBV5-1; cdr3_aa: CASSLGQGIADTQYF; cdr3_nt: TGCGCCAGCAGCTTGGGACAGGGGATCGCAGATACGCAGTATTTT
d_call: -; j_call: TRBJ2-7; clone_size: -; v_call: TRBV7-8; cdr3_aa: CASSLELAVNEQYF; cdr3_nt: TGTGCCAGCAGCTTGGAACTAGCTGTCAACGAGCAGTACTTC
d_call: TRBD1; j_call: TRBJ1-1; clone_size: few; v_call: TRBV5-4; cdr3_aa: CASSLDFEGQVLF; cdr3_nt: TGTGCCAGCAGCTTGGATTTTGAGGGACAGGTTCTCTTT
d_call: -; j_call: TRBJ2-6; clone_size: -; v_call: TRBV6-1; cdr3_aa: CASSHSGANVLTF; cdr3_nt: TGTGCCAGCAGTCACTCTGGGGCCAACGTCCTGACTTTC
d_call: -; j_call: TRBJ2-1; clone_size: -; v_call: TRBV11-3; cdr3_aa: CASAAYNEQFF; cdr3_nt: TGTGCCAGCGCGGCCTACAATGAGCAGTTCTTC
d_call: TRBD2; j_call: TRBJ2-1; clone_size: -; v_call: TRBV28; cdr3_aa: CASSPQSDAGGQKQFF; cdr3_nt: TGTGCCAGCAGCCCTCAATCCGACGCGGGAGGCCAAAAGCAGTTCTTC
d_call: -; j_call: TRBJ1-2; clone_size: -; v_call: TRBV7-3; cdr3_aa: CASSPEAGDYSYGYTF; cdr3_nt: TGTGCCAGCAGCCCCGAGGCCGGGGATTATAGCTATGGCTACACCTTC
d_call: -; j_call: TRBJ2-1; clone_size: -; v_call: TRBV5-4; cdr3_aa: CASSLTGSYNEQFF; cdr3_nt: TGTGCCAGCAGCTTGACGGGCTCCTACAATGAGCAGTTCTTC
d_call: -; j_call: TRBJ1-4; clone_size: few; v_call: TRBV18; cdr3_aa: CASSPGAANEKLFF; cdr3_nt: TGTGCCAGCTCACCAGGGGCGGCTAATGAAAAACTGTTTTTT
d_call: -; j_call: TRBJ2-5; clone_size: -; v_call: TRBV7-6; cdr3_aa: CASSLYSNQETQYF; cdr3_nt: TGTGCCAGCAGCTTATACAGTAACCAAGAGACCCAGTACTTC
d_call: -; j_call: TRBJ2-5; clone_size: -; v_call: TRBV5-1; cdr3_aa: CASGLSIQRETQYF; cdr3_nt: TGCGCCAGCGGATTGTCTATCCAGCGAGAGACCCAGTACTTC
d_call: TRBD2; j_call: TRBJ2-1; clone_size: few; v_call: TRBV30; cdr3_aa: CAWEGLAGGPSYNEQFF; cdr3_nt: TGTGCCTGGGAGGGGCTAGCGGGAGGGCCTTCGTACAATGAGCAGTTCTTC
d_call: TRBD2; j_call: TRBJ2-7; clone_size: few; v_call: TRBV6-6; cdr3_aa: CASSHTSGNEQYF; cdr3_nt: TGTGCCAGCAGCCACACTAGCGGGAACGAGCAGTACTTC
d_call: TRBD2; j_call: TRBJ2-1; clone_size: few; v_call: TRBV18; cdr3_aa: CASSRGRTRLAVGNEQFF; cdr3_nt: TGTGCCAGCTCACGAGGCCGAACCAGACTAGCGGTCGGCAATGAGCAGTTCTTC
d_call: -; j_call: TRBJ2-1; clone_size: -; v_call: TRBV27; cdr3_aa: CASSDHRVSSYNEQFF; cdr3_nt: TGTGCCAGCAGTGACCACAGGGTGAGCTCCTACAATGAGCAGTTCTTC
d_call: -; j_call: TRBJ1-5; clone_size: -; v_call: TRBV28; cdr3_aa: CASMGLNSNQPQHF; cdr3_nt: TGTGCCAGCATGGGACTTAATAGCAATCAGCCCCAGCATTTT
d_call: TRBD1; j_call: TRBJ1-5; clone_size: -; v_call: TRBV30; cdr3_aa: CAWSHRDRDYQPQHF; cdr3_nt: TGTGCCTGGAGTCACCGGGACAGGGATTATCAGCCCCAGCATTTT
d_call: TRBD2; j_call: TRBJ2-3; clone_size: few; v_call: TRBV5-1; cdr3_aa: CASNDRDYTDTQYF; cdr3_nt: TGCGCCAGCAACGACCGGGACTACACAGATACGCAGTATTTT
d_call: TRBD1; j_call: TRBJ1-5; clone_size: -; v_call: TRBV7-9; cdr3_aa: CASSKTGDQPQHF; cdr3_nt: TGTGCCAGCAGCAAGACAGGGGATCAGCCCCAGCATTTT
d_call: TRBD2; j_call: TRBJ2-5; clone_size: few; v_call: TRBV7-2; cdr3_aa: CASSLGDYVPETQYF; cdr3_nt: TGTGCCAGCAGCTTGGGGGACTACGTGCCAGAGACCCAGTACTTC
d_call: TRBD1; j_call: TRBJ1-5; clone_size: -; v_call: TRBV23-1; cdr3_aa: CASSQSRDRVRQPQHF; cdr3_nt: TGCGCCAGCAGTCAATCCCGGGACAGGGTTCGTCAGCCCCAGCATTTT
d_call: -; j_call: TRBJ2-7; clone_size: few; v_call: TRBV10-3; cdr3_aa: CAASGTSYEQYF; cdr3_nt: TGTGCCGCCTCAGGCACCTCCTACGAGCAGTACTTC
d_call: -; j_call: TRBJ1-5; clone_size: few; v_call: TRBV6-6; cdr3_aa: CASSSGGGGGNQPQHF; cdr3_nt: TGTGCCAGCAGTTCCGGGGGAGGTGGTGGCAATCAGCCCCAGCATTTT
d_call: -; j_call: TRBJ2-2; clone_size: -; v_call: TRBV4-2; cdr3_aa: CASSQETANTGELFF; cdr3_nt: TGTGCCAGCAGCCAAGAGACAGCGAACACCGGGGAGCTGTTTTTT
d_call: -; j_call: TRBJ2-3; clone_size: -; v_call: TRBV6-6; cdr3_aa: CASSYSGQTSTDTQYF; cdr3_nt: TGTGCCAGCAGTTACAGCGGACAGACGAGCACAGATACGCAGTATTTT
d_call: -; j_call: TRBJ2-7; clone_size: -; v_call: TRBV29-1; cdr3_aa: CSAVPGAAGAYEQYF; cdr3_nt: TGCAGCGCTGTGCCGGGGGCTGCGGGAGCCTACGAGCAGTACTTC
d_call: -; j_call: TRBJ1-1; clone_size: -; v_call: TRBV29-1; cdr3_aa: CSVGSGWGGFTEAFF; cdr3_nt: TGCAGCGTTGGGTCGGGTTGGGGGGGGTTTACTGAAGCTTTCTTT
d_call: -; j_call: TRBJ2-2; clone_size: once; v_call: TRBV14; cdr3_aa: CASSQEVFGGDTGELFF; cdr3_nt: TGTGCCAGCAGCCAAGAGGTATTCGGCGGAGACACCGGGGAGCTGTTTTTT
d_call: -; j_call: TRBJ2-6; clone_size: -; v_call: TRBV5-6; cdr3_aa: CASGTGPLDGANVLTF; cdr3_nt: TGTGCCAGCGGAACAGGGCCTCTTGATGGGGCCAACGTCCTGACTTTC
d_call: TRBD2; j_call: TRBJ2-1; clone_size: few; v_call: TRBV7-9; cdr3_aa: CASRGGELAGEQFF; cdr3_nt: TGTGCCAGCAGGGGGGGTGAACTAGCGGGTGAGCAGTTCTTC
d_call: -; j_call: TRBJ2-1; clone_size: -; v_call: TRBV30; cdr3_aa: CAWRSESSYNEQFF; cdr3_nt: TGTGCCTGGAGGTCGGAGAGCTCCTACAATGAGCAGTTCTTC
d_call: -; j_call: TRBJ1-4; clone_size: few; v_call: TRBV6-5; cdr3_aa: CASSPSFREKLFF; cdr3_nt: TGTGCCAGCAGTCCCTCTTTTCGTGAAAAACTGTTTTTT
d_call: TRBD2; j_call: TRBJ2-1; clone_size: -; v_call: TRBV7-3; cdr3_aa: CASSPGLAANEQFF; cdr3_nt: TGTGCCAGCAGCCCCGGACTAGCTGCCAATGAGCAGTTCTTC
d_call: TRBD2; j_call: TRBJ2-1; clone_size: few; v_call: TRBV10-3; cdr3_aa: CAISRTSGGNEQFF; cdr3_nt: TGTGCCATCAGCAGGACTAGCGGAGGAAATGAGCAGTTCTTC
d_call: TRBD1; j_call: TRBJ2-4; clone_size: few; v_call: TRBV4-1; cdr3_aa: CASSQPSGQGRNIQYF; cdr3_nt: TGCGCCAGCAGCCAACCGAGCGGACAGGGTCGGAACATTCAGTACTTC
d_call: -; j_call: TRBJ1-5; clone_size: -; v_call: TRBV15; cdr3_aa: CATSRETDQPQHF; cdr3_nt: TGTGCCACCAGCAGAGAGACAGATCAGCCCCAGCATTTT
d_call: -; j_call: TRBJ1-5; clone_size: -; v_call: TRBV5-1; cdr3_aa: CASSLAPDTHQPQHF; cdr3_nt: TGCGCCAGCAGCTTGGCCCCGGACACCCATCAGCCCCAGCATTTT
d_call: -; j_call: TRBJ2-3; clone_size: -; v_call: TRBV5-1; cdr3_aa: CASSPQSGDTQYF; cdr3_nt: TGCGCCAGCAGCCCACAATCAGGGGATACGCAGTATTTT
d_call: -; j_call: TRBJ1-5; clone_size: few; v_call: TRBV5-4; cdr3_aa: CASSLDQEPNQPQHF; cdr3_nt: TGTGCCAGCAGCTTGGACCAGGAACCTAATCAGCCCCAGCATTTT
d_call: TRBD2; j_call: TRBJ2-7; clone_size: few; v_call: TRBV4-2; cdr3_aa: CASSQGAGKSSYEQYF; cdr3_nt: TGTGCCAGCAGCCAAGGAGCGGGAAAGAGCTCCTACGAGCAGTACTTC
d_call: TRBD2; j_call: TRBJ2-7; clone_size: few; v_call: TRBV30; cdr3_aa: CAWSSGGYEQYF; cdr3_nt: TGTGCCTGGAGCAGCGGGGGCTACGAGCAGTACTTC
d_call: -; j_call: TRBJ1-1; clone_size: -; v_call: TRBV4-1; cdr3_aa: CASSRSIPEGTEAFF; cdr3_nt: TGCGCCAGCAGCCGATCCATCCCCGAGGGCACTGAAGCTTTCTTT
d_call: -; j_call: TRBJ1-2; clone_size: few; v_call: TRBV4-1; cdr3_aa: CASSQGPTDNYGYTF; cdr3_nt: TGCGCCAGCAGCCAAGGGCCCACAGATAACTATGGCTACACCTTC